This TCR beta chain was captured in a study of cytomegalovirus exposure and HLA in healthy donors. Study-level results: Near-uniform donor sequencing depth was presumed by presence/absence analyses.

About this clone: Its antigen is undetermined.

The PCR contained 60 Vbeta and 13 Jbeta primers. Sequenced by immunoSEQ multiplex PCR; TCRdb stores in-frame clones only, minus some. This repertoire shows about 130,000 clones, around 83% found once; its top ten account for 2.5% to 3%. This CDR3 is built from 12 residues. V was cut by 8 bases and J by 6 bases, with 12 bases left in between. Germline loops: CDR1 MNHEY, CDR2 SMNVEV (reference sequence). The source material was PBMCs. The chain recombines TRBV27 with TRBJ2-3; no definite D call. This sequence was found in a woman under 30 in good health and CMV-seropositive. CDR3 sequence: CASAMLADTQYF. In nucleotides, the CDR3 is TGTGCCAGCGCAATGCTCGCGGATACGCAGTATTTT.